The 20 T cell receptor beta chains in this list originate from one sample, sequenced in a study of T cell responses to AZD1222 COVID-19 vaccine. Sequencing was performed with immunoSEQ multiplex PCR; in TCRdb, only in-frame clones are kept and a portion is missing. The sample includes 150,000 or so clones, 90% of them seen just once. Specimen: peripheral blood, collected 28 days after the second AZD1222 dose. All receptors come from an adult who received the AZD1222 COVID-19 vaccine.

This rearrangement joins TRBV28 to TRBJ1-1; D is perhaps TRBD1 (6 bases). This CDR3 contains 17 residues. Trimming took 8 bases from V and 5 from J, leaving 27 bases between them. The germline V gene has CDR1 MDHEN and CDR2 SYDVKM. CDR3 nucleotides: TGTGCCAGCCATACCCAAGGGCAGGGGTTCCGAAGAACTGAAGCTTTCTTT. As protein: CASHTQGQGFRRTEAFF.

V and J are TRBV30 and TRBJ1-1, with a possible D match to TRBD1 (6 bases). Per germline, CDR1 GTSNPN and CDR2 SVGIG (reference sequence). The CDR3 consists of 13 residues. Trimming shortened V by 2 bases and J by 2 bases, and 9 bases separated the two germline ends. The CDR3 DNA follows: TGTGCCTGGAGTCCAGGGGTAAACACTGAAGCTTTCTTT. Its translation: CAWSPGVNTEAFF.

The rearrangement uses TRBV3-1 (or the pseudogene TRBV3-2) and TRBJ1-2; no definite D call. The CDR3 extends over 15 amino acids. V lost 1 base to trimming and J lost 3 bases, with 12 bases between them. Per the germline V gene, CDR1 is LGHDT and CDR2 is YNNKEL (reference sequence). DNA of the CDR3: TGTGCCAGCAGCCAAGCCCGTACCGAATACTATGGCTACACCTTC. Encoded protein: CASSQARTEYYGYTF.

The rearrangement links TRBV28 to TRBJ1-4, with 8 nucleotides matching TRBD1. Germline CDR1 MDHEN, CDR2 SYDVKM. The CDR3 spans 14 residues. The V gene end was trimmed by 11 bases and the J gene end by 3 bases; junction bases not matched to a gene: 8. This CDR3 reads CACNRGTANEKLFF. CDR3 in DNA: TGTGCCTGCAACAGGGGGACCGCTAATGAAAAACTGTTTTTT.

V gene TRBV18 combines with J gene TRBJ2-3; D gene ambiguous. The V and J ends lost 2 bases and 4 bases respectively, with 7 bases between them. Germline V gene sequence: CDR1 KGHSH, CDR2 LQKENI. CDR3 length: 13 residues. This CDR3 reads CASSPSNADTQYF. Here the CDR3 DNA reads TGTGCCAGCTCACCAAGTAACGCAGATACGCAGTATTTT.

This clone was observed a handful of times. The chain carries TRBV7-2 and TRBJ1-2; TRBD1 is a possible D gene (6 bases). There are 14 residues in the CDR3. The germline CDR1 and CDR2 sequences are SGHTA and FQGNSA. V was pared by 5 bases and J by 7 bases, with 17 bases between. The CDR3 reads CASSAWDTPGGYTF. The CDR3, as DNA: TGTGCCAGCAGCGCGTGGGACACTCCGGGTGGCTACACCTTC.

Here the CDR3 reads CARSLTGGTDTQYF. For the CDR3, the DNA is TGTGCCAGAAGCCTAACAGGGGGCACAGATACGCAGTATTTT. This chain links TRBV5-3 with TRBJ2-3; 7 nucleotides align to TRBD1. TRBV5-3 is treated as an ORF (open reading frame) with a function not yet certain. V lost 4 bases and J lost 1; bases outside the gene matches: 3. The length of the CDR3 is 14 residues.

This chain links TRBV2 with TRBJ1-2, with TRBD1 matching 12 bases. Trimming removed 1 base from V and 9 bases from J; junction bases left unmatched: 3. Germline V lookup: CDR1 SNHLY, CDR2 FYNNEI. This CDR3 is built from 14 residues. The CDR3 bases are TGTGCCAGCAGTGAAGTGGGGACAGGGGGCCGCTACACCTTC. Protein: CASSEVGTGGRYTF.

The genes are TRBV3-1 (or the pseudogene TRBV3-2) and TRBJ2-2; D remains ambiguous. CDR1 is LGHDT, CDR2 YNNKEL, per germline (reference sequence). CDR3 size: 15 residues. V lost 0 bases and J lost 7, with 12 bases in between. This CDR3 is CASSQDSRPDGELFF. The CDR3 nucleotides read TGTGCCAGCAGCCAAGATAGTCGGCCCGACGGGGAGCTGTTTTTT.

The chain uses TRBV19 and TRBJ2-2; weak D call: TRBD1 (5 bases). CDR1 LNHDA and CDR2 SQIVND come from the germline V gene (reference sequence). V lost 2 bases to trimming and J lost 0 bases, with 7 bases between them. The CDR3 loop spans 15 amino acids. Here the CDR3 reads CASSITTANTGELFF. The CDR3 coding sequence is TGTGCCAGTAGTATAACGACAGCGAACACCGGGGAGCTGTTTTTT. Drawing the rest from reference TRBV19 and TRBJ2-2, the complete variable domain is DGGITQSPKYLFRKEGQNVTLSCEQNLNHDAMYWYRQDPGQGLRLIYYSQIVNDFQKGDIAEGYSVSREKKESFPLTVTSAQKNPTAFYLCASSITTANTGELFFGEGSRLTVL.

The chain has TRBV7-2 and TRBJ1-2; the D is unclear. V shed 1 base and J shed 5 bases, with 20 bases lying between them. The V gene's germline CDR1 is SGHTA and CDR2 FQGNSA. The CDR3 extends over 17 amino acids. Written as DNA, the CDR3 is TGTGCCAGCAGCTTAGGGGCGGGCAGCGGAAGGTGGTATGGCTACACCTTC. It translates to CASSLGAGSGRWYGYTF.

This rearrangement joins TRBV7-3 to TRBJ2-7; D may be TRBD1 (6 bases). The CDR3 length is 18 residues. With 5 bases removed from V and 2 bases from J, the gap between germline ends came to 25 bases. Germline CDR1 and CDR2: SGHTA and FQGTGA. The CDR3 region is CASSPYYRDTDLPYEQYF. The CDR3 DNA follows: TGTGCCAGCAGCCCCTATTACCGGGACACTGACCTCCCCTACGAGCAGTACTTC.

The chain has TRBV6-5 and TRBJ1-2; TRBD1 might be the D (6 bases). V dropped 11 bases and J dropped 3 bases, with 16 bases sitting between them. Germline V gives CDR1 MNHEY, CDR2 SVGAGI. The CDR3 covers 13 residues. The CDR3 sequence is CAAYRGGHYGYTF. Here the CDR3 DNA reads TGTGCCGCCTATCGAGGGGGACACTATGGCTACACCTTC.

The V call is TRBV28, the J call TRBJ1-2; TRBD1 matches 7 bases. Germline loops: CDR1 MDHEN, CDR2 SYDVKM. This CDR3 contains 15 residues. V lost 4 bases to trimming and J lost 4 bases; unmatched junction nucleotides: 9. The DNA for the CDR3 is TGTGCCAGCAGTTCACAGGGGCCTTCGTCCTATGGCTACACCTTC. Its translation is CASSSQGPSSYGYTF.

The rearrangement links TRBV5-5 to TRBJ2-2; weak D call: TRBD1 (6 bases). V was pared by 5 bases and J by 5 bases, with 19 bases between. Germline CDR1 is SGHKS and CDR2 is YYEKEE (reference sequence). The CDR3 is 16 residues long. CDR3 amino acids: CASSSEYRVRTGELFF. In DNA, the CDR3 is TGTGCCAGCAGTTCGGAATACAGGGTGAGAACCGGGGAGCTGTTTTTT.

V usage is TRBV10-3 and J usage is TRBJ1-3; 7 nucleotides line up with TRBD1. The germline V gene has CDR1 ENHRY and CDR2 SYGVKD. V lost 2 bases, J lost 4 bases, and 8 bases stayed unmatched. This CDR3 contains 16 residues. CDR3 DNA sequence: TGTGCCATCAGTGAGGGACCAGGGGGACCGGGAAACACCATATATTTT. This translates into CAISEGPGGPGNTIYF.

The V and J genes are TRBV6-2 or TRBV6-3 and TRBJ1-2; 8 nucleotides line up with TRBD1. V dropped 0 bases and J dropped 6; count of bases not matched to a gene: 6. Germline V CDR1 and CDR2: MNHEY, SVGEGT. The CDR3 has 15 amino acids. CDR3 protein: CASSYSSGQGNGYTF. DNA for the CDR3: TGTGCCAGCAGTTACTCGTCCGGACAGGGCAATGGCTACACCTTC.

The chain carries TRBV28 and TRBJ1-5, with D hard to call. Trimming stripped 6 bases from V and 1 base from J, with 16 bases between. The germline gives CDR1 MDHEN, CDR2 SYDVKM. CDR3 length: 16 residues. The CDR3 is CASSSPSVGSNQPQHF. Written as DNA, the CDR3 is TGTGCCAGCAGCTCGCCCTCCGTGGGCAGCAATCAGCCCCAGCATTTT.

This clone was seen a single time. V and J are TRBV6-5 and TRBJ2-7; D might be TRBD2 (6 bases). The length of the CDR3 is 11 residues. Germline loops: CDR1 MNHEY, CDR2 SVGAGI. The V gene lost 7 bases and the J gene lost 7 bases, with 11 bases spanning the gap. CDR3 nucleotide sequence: TGTGCCAGCAAGGAGGGTTGGGAGCAGTACTTC. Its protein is CASKEGWEQYF.

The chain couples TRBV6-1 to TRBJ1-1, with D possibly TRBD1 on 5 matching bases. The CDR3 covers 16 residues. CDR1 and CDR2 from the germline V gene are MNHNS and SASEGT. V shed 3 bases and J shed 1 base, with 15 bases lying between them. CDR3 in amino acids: CASSDPRPGGNTEAFF. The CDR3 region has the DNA TGTGCCAGCAGTGATCCGAGGCCGGGGGGGAACACTGAAGCTTTCTTT.